A single sample gave rise to the 6 T cell receptor beta chains below, sequenced in a study of blood T cell repertoires in COVID-19 (TCRdb year 2020). The method was the immunoSEQ multiplex PCR assay. TCRdb provides this immuneACCESS table in a form limited to in-frame rearrangements. Some clones are lacking; in checked studies, under half of them reflect an unresolved V gene, and why the rest are absent is not known. The sample table shows about 260,000 clones, and more than 85% are seen once. The ten largest clonotypes hold less than 3.5% of the sample. The sequencing input was PBMCs or T cells enriched from blood (not recorded which). These TCRs come from a man aged 40-55 years who had been exposed to COVID-19.

The gene calls are TRBV7-3 and TRBJ2-3, with D maybe TRBD2 (6 bases). Germline V lookup: CDR1 SGHTA, CDR2 FQGTGA. The CDR3 has 17 residues. Trimming cost V 1 base and J 4 bases, with 18 bases left between them. The CDR3 DNA reads TGTGCCAGCAGCTTAAACCCGACTAGGTTGTTCGCAGATACGCAGTATTTT. This codes for CASSLNPTRLFADTQYF.

This clone was recorded once. The V and J genes are TRBV5-6 and TRBJ2-5; 8 bases align to TRBD1. This CDR3 region has 15 residues. Trimming cost V 4 bases and J 5 bases; bases outside gene matches: 10. CDR1 is SGHDT, CDR2 YYEEEE, per germline. The CDR3 region is CASSAVGQGYETQYF. The CDR3 nucleotides read TGTGCCAGCAGCGCCGTCGGACAGGGCTATGAGACCCAGTACTTC.

The chain couples TRBV5-1 to TRBJ2-5; tentative D call: TRBD2 (5 bases). Germline CDR1 reads SGHRS; CDR2 reads YFSETQ. The germline V and J ends were trimmed by 4 bases and 3 bases, with 10 bases remaining between them. The CDR3 is 13 amino acids. CDR3 sequence (DNA): TGCGCCAGCAGCATAACTAGTGAAGAGACCCAGTACTTC. As protein: CASSITSEETQYF.

The chain has TRBV28 and TRBJ2-1; TRBD2 matches at 7 bases. V was pared by 5 bases and J by 0 bases, with 7 bases of the junction left unmatched. In germline, CDR1 is MDHEN, CDR2 SYDVKM. The CDR3 length is 16 residues. This CDR3 reads CASSPTAGSSYNEQFF. CDR3 nucleotide sequence: TGTGCCAGCAGTCCAACAGCGGGAAGCTCCTACAATGAGCAGTTCTTC.

The rearrangement uses TRBV4-1 and TRBJ1-4; 7 bases map to TRBD1. The length of the CDR3 is 15 residues. Germline loops: CDR1 MGHRA, CDR2 YSYEKL. The V and J ends lost 6 bases and 8 bases, in that order; junction bases with no gene match: 12. The CDR3 DNA is TGCGCCAGCAGTCAGACGGTTACAGGGGTGGAAAAACTGTTTTTT. Translating it yields CASSQTVTGVEKLFF.

The rearrangement joins TRBV28 to TRBJ1-4, with 9 bases lining up with TRBD1. This CDR3 comprises 16 residues. The germline V gene has CDR1 MDHEN and CDR2 SYDVKM. V gave up 8 bases and J gave up 8 bases; unmatched junction bases: 15. CDR3 residues: CASGERTGDVGEKLFF. CDR3 bases: TGTGCCAGCGGTGAACGGACAGGGGATGTCGGAGAAAAACTGTTTTTT.